One T cell receptor (beta chain) is described in this entry. The CDR3 totals 16 residues. Use of 60 Vbeta and 13 Jbeta primers characterized the PCR. Assay used: immunoSEQ multiplex PCR; TCRdb lists only in-frame clones, some missing. The sample gives roughly 100,000 clones, about 66% of which show up once; about 22% is in the top ten. The sample originates from a study of cytomegalovirus exposure and HLA in healthy donors. The sequencing input was PBMCs. This sequence was found in a woman in her 50s in good health and CMV-seropositive. The chain employs TRBV12-1 and TRBJ2-2; the table calls TRBD1, which could not be checked here. TRBV12-1 corresponds to a pseudogene. This CDR3 reads CASSFDLRQDTGELFF. The CDR3 nucleotides read TGTGCCAGCAGCTTTGATCTCAGGCAGGACACCGGGGAGCTGTTTTTT.